Given below is one TCR beta chain in context. The antigen remains undetermined. H&E slides confirmed each diagnosis, reviewed by two pathologists independently. Nucleic acids came from premalignant or tumor cells enriched by macro-dissection. This specimen belongs to a study of immune evolution from preneoplasia to lung adenocarcinoma. Study-wide findings and caveats: From normal lung to invasive adenocarcinoma, top clone frequencies appeared to decrease. Normal lung had highest clonality; later lesions appeared denser, more diverse.

Sequenced by immunoSEQ multiplex PCR; TCRdb stores in-frame clones only, minus some. The table includes approximately 11,000 clones, approximately 86% detected once. Germline V gives CDR1 MDHEN, CDR2 SYDVKM. CDR3 size: 13 residues. The V and J ends lost 3 bases and 4 bases respectively, with 10 bases between them. This sequence was found in a person between 70 and 80 years old with lung adenocarcinoma. Input material: FFPE minimally invasive lung adenocarcinoma tissue. This sequence joins TRBV28 and TRBJ2-7, with a possible D match to TRBD1 (5 bases). Here the CDR3 reads CASSFLPGYEQYF. DNA for the CDR3: TGTGCCAGCAGTTTCCTCCCAGGGTACGAGCAGTACTTC.